Described below is a single T cell receptor beta chain sequence and its context. This clone's antigen is unknown. Per-base quality was not reported, and no clone a single base away is much larger than it. In total, roughly 670 healthy bone marrow donors made up the cohort. At the time of sampling, every cohort member was nominally healthy, though immune exposures that went unrecorded were likely present. The donor was CMV seronegative and was included in the group of 352 seronegative cohort members. Every donor gave a peripheral blood sample, and the peripheral blood mononuclear cells from that sample were used for TCR beta sequencing. The Qiagen DNeasy Blood Extraction Kit was used to extract genomic DNA from the blood cell samples. Taken from cysteine to phenylalanine, the CDR3 has 19 residues. The read is trimmed to its CDR3 DNA, 57 bases read in frame from base 1. From V the trimming removes 0 bases and from J it removes 0 bases, while the gene matches leave 9 bases of the junction unaccounted for. CDR1 and CDR2 (SGDLS, YYNGEE) derive from the germline V gene.

The data were obtained in a study of cytomegalovirus exposure and HLA in healthy donors (dated by TCRdb to 2017 to 2019). In the study overall: An earlier analysis of some 550 of the donors reported more than 250 Gb of sequence data and 100 million to 130 million unique TCR beta sequences from 150 million to 200 million T cells. Among roughly 370 genotyped donors of the cohort, an average of around 240,000 unique TCR beta nucleotide sequences were sequenced per donor, about a sixth of them non-productive. HLA typing covered class I and class II loci at four-digit resolution. The study aimed to test whether signatures of past pathogen exposure could be identified by cataloging public T cell receptors. About five DR-DQ haplotypes were handled as single units for association and clustering because linkage in the cohort was strong. An earlier analysis of fewer than 700 of the donors applied high-throughput TCR beta sequencing to assess whether each TCR beta V gene segment acted as functional or pseudogenic. A separate validation cohort of 100 to 150 different subjects was used in addition to the approximately 670-subject first cohort. The T cell repertoires of 550 to 850 subjects were profiled by immunosequencing and related to cytomegalovirus serostatus. Among the roughly 390 genotyped donors, approximately 77% belonged to the genetic ancestry cluster associated with self-reported Caucasian donors. A later analysis re-analyzed previously published TCR beta repertoires from roughly 600 donors and added high-resolution HLA genotyping to study TCR occurrence patterns. Every repertoire in the discovery cohort had been generated on one and the same sequencing platform. The number of donors typed differed by locus, with about 629-630 for A, B, C, DRB1 and DQB1, roughly 520 for DQA1, 600 to 610 for DPA1, and some 470 for DPB1. In the later analysis, no new phenotypic data were used to find candidate immune exposures; instead, reliance was placed on TCR beta sequences and their occurrence across donors. The study combined high-throughput TCR immunosequencing, statistical association of individual TCRs with disease status, and machine learning to predict cytomegalovirus infection status. Donor age, sex, ethnicity and CMV serostatus were compiled alongside the repertoire data. In a later genetic analysis, genome-wide SNP genotypes for about 65% of the 666 donors were used, and that subset was treated as a discovery cohort. An early release covering approximately 600 HLA-typed donors comprised about 300 gigabases of sequencing data and 85 million or so unique TCR sequences.

Library construction relied on the immunoSEQ multiplex PCR assay. For the multiplex PCR, a mixture combining 60 forward primers for TCR Vbeta segments and 13 reverse primers for TCR Jbeta segments was used. A multiplex PCR assay on genomic DNA amplified the CDR3 region of rearranged TCR beta genes. On the Illumina HiSeq System, the amplified TCR beta libraries were sequenced as 87-base-pair reads. The paper's data handling went like this. Across the roughly 700 repertoires, a later analysis counted 75 million to 90 million unique TCR beta chains, roughly 11 million of which were shared by at least two donors. Raw reads were error-corrected and collapsed into unique sequences by a nearest-neighbor algorithm in which closely related sequences were merged to remove PCR and sequencing errors. Alignment of CDR3 sequences to IMGT reference sequences was used to assign V, D and J gene segments. For a sequence to be retained, a match of at least six nucleotides to both a V gene segment and a J gene segment was required. Rearrangements were called productive when the CDR3 lacked stop codons and stayed in frame with V and J; all others were non-productive. CDR3 was defined according to IMGT convention as the region running from the second conserved V-encoded cysteine to the conserved J-encoded phenylalanine. The earlier analysis of about 500 of the donors excluded sequences that lacked an unambiguous match to a single V gene segment. An earlier analysis of 450 to 650 of the donors called V segments functional above 56.7% productive rearrangements and segregating when the between-donor standard deviation exceeded 5%. A statistical classification framework was developed to diagnose cytomegalovirus status using the catalog of TCR beta chain sequences. In a later analysis, TCR nucleotide sequences were compared against IMGT/GENE-DB human TR gene sequences so that V and J genes could be assigned. A later analysis assigned CDR3 sequences and most-parsimonious VDJ recombination scenarios with the TCRdist pipeline. In a later analysis, each TCR beta chain was defined by its CDR3 amino acid sequence together with its V-gene family, and reads without a unique V-gene family were excluded. In a later analysis, around 650 highly shared, low-generation-probability nucleotide sequences were removed to address suspected cross-contamination and a sequencing artifact. A later analysis calculated a clonal expansion index for each public chain from normalized within-repertoire ranks of inferred template counts. A later analysis computed generation probabilities with a VDJ recombination model fitted to out-of-frame rearrangements, and checked the results against IGoR. In a later analysis, hypergeometric tests were used to score TCR-TCR, TCR-HLA and TCR-CMV co-occurrence, with a repertoire-size bias correction applied to TCR pairs. A later analysis estimated false discovery rates by permuting HLA or CMV assignments 20 times. In a later analysis, co-occurring TCRs were grouped with DBSCAN, and TCRdist sequence similarity was added when clustering was performed within HLA-allele-positive subsets. Repertoires with fewer than 30,000 or more than 120,000 public chains, plus five repertoires with anomalous nucleotide sharing, were excluded from co-occurrence clustering. In TCRdb, the immuneACCESS table is reduced to in-frame sequences with V and J assigned. These tables do not hold every clone; where another copy was compared, an unresolved V gene accounts for under half, and the others remain unexplained. V and J calls and clone size follow that table, whereas D and trimming were derived from the DNA. For this sample there are roughly 150,000 clones; 70% to 85% appear just once. The ten largest clones represent around 2.6% of the sample.

Results and caveats for the whole study, not just this receptor: When HLA alleles, especially DR and DQ, strongly co-occurred, TCR associations were difficult to assign to individual alleles. Because HLA typing was unavailable for some donors at each locus, only the typed subset was used in association tests. The classifier was reported to diagnose cytomegalovirus status with high specificity and sensitivity in both the original and validation cohorts. According to a later analysis, most CMV-associated TCR beta chains appeared to be HLA-restricted, and the HLA associations seemed to be driven largely by CMV exposure. Some IMGT-functional V segments, including TRBV6-2 and TRBV6-3, could not be distinguished by the 87-base-pair reads and were therefore excluded. In this cohort, only TCR beta chains were sequenced, and detectable features were limited by the absence of alpha or paired-chain data. The study listed over 150 TCR beta chains as associated with cytomegalovirus. An earlier analysis of approximately 500 of the donors showed that most TCR beta V segments appeared in productive rearrangements either about 90% or about 30% of the time, which broadly matched IMGT annotations. According to a later analysis, parvovirus B19, influenza, CMV and Epstein-Barr virus appeared linked to several top co-occurrence clusters. Linkage disequilibrium might explain the correlated functional status among segregating V segments, but an unknown experimental factor could not be excluded. For the cohort, immune exposure information was limited to CMV serostatus. A further reported finding was that TCR beta sequences accurately predicted the HLA-A and HLA-B alleles for most subjects in the first cohort. A later genetic analysis reported fewer N-insertions in productive TCRs among donors in an Asian-associated ancestry cluster than the roughly 700-donor mean. The presence/absence analyses assumed that sequencing depth was roughly uniform across donors, and that assumption may not be true. A cluster of highly shared sequence variants was judged likely to represent a technical artifact of the sequencing pipeline. A few of the identified cytomegalovirus-associated TCR beta chains were confirmed in vitro to be specific for cytomegalovirus antigens. A later analysis associated about 17,000 TCR beta sequences with specific HLA alleles at a false discovery rate of 0.05. According to a later analysis, TCR association rates differed among HLA loci, with DRB1 alleles showing the most associated TCRs and HLA-C alleles showing the fewest. Compared with equally common non-associated chains, HLA-associated TCR beta chains in a later analysis were more clonally expanded and had lower generation probabilities. It was suggested by the authors that the approach could potentially be generalized to other disease states and immunological phenotypes. Because counts were too low, some 17 rarely observed V segments, including chromosome 9 orphons, were excluded from the earlier analysis of 587 of the donors. While some public TCRs were present in many individuals, most TCR sequences turned up only very rarely across donors. A later genetic analysis associated a missense DCLRE1C variant with V-gene and J-gene trimming of TCR beta chains, and an independent cohort replicated the association.

The sequenced material came from PBMCs. The receptor was isolated from a male donor in good health and CMV-seronegative. This sequence uses TRBV9 and TRBJ2-1; 10 of the junction bases match TRBD2. CDR3 sequence: CASSVGLAGGASSYNEQFF. At the DNA level, the sequence is TGTGCCAGCAGCGTAGGACTAGCGGGTGGTGCCAGCTCCTACAATGAGCAGTTCTTC.